Shown below are 10 T cell receptor beta chains from a single sample sequenced in a study of cytomegalovirus exposure and HLA in healthy donors. Both 60 Vbeta primers and 13 Jbeta primers went into the PCR. Libraries were prepared by immunoSEQ multiplex PCR; TCRdb keeps only in-frame clonotypes and omits some of them. The sample has about 120,000 clones, over 70% seen once. Sequenced material: PBMCs. The receptors originated from a woman aged 18-29 years in good health and CMV-seronegative.

This rearrangement joins TRBV6-1 to TRBJ2-3; possible D gene TRBD2, 6 bases. The CDR3 loop spans 15 amino acids. Germline values: CDR1 MNHNS, CDR2 SASEGT. V lost 6 bases and J lost 2, with 15 bases in between. CDR3 sequence (DNA): TGTGCCAGCAGCCCCGGGACTTACCCCACAGATACGCAGTATTTT. Translated, it gives CASSPGTYPTDTQYF.

The chain has TRBV30 and TRBJ1-5; 7 bases match TRBD1. Germline values: CDR1 GTSNPN, CDR2 SVGIG (reference sequence). The CDR3 loop spans 15 amino acids. With V trimmed by 4 bases and J by 6 bases, 12 bases remained unmatched. The CDR3 nucleotides are TGTGCCTGGACCCATCGACAGGGAATGGGTCAGCCCCAGCATTTT. Its translation: CAWTHRQGMGQPQHF.

V gene TRBV5-5 combines with J gene TRBJ2-5; unclear D gene. Germline V gene data show CDR1 as SGHKS and CDR2 as YYEKEE (reference sequence). The CDR3 contains 11 residues. The germline V and J ends were trimmed by 4 bases and 5 bases, with 6 bases remaining between them. The CDR3 coding sequence is TGTGCCAGCAGCATCGGTGAGACCCAGTACTTC. It is translated as CASSIGETQYF.

In this sample, this clone turned up a few times. The chain is built from TRBV15 and TRBJ1-5; D is unclear. Germline V gene sequence: CDR1 LNHNV, CDR2 YYDKDF (reference sequence). This CDR3 is built from 15 residues. The V gene lost 0 bases and the J gene lost 3 bases, with 9 bases spanning the gap. CDR3 sequence: CATSRDKTHNQPQHF. The CDR3 nucleotides read TGTGCCACCAGCAGAGATAAGACACACAATCAGCCCCAGCATTTT.

The chain employs TRBV6-1 and TRBJ1-5, with D possibly being TRBD1 (5 bases). Germline V gene sequence: CDR1 MNHNS, CDR2 SASEGT. There are 15 residues in the CDR3. V shed 6 bases and J shed 0 bases, with 12 bases lying between them. In nucleotides, the CDR3 is TGTGCCAGCAGAGCCCAGGGAATTAGCAATCAGCCCCAGCATTTT. It translates to CASRAQGISNQPQHF.

This clone was detected only a few times. The chain carries TRBV28 and TRBJ1-1; 8 nucleotides align to TRBD1. V trimming: 7 bases; J trimming: 4 bases; junction bases outside the gene matches: 5. Germline V CDR1 and CDR2: MDHEN, SYDVKM. This CDR3 contains 13 residues. Here the CDR3 reads CASNGQGGTEAFF. The CDR3 coding sequence is TGTGCCAGCAACGGACAGGGCGGCACTGAAGCTTTCTTT.

The J gene is TRBJ1-2, the V gene TRBV2; D is possibly TRBD1 (5 bases). In germline, CDR1 is SNHLY, CDR2 FYNNEI. This CDR3 is built from 13 residues. With 5 bases removed from V and 8 bases from J, the gap between germline ends came to 15 bases. Written as DNA, the CDR3 is TGTGCCAGCAGTCCCGATTATACAGGCGGCTACACCTTC. It is translated as CASSPDYTGGYTF. The full variable domain, rest sourced from reference TRBV2 and TRBJ1-2, is EPEVTQTPSHQVTQMGQEVILRCVPISNHLYFYWYRQILGQKVEFLVSFYNNEISEKSEIFDDQFSVERPDGSNFTLKIRSTKLEDSAMYFCASSPDYTGGYTFGSGTRLTVV.

The chain's CDR3 is CASSLGQGNTEAFF. The DNA for the CDR3 is TGTGCCAGCAGTCTCGGACAGGGGAACACTGAAGCTTTCTTT. V usage is TRBV6-5 and J usage is TRBJ1-1; 8 bases match TRBD1. J lost 1 base, V lost 5 bases, and 3 bases had no gene match. This CDR3 is 14 amino acids long. Germline CDR1 is MNHEY and CDR2 is SVGAGI.

The chain is built from TRBV13 and TRBJ1-4; the match to TRBD1 covers 7 bases. The J segment lost 5 bases and the V segment lost 5 bases, leaving 8 bases of the junction unmatched. Germline V gene data show CDR1 as PRHDT and CDR2 as FYEKMQ (reference sequence). CDR3 size: 15 residues. The DNA of the CDR3 is TGTGCCAGCAGCACGCAACAGGGGCGGAATGAAAAACTGTTTTTT. Translated, it gives CASSTQQGRNEKLFF.

This rearrangement joins TRBV4-1 to TRBJ1-3; unclear D gene. This CDR3 has 14 amino acids. The V end lost 1 base, the J end lost 2 bases, and 6 bases lay between the germline ends. Germline CDR1 is MGHRA and CDR2 is YSYEKL. The CDR3 spells CASSQGGTGNTIYF. CDR3 in DNA: TGCGCCAGCAGCCAAGGAGGGACTGGAAACACCATATATTTT.